The sequence of this T cell receptor beta chain was determined in a study of identifying expanded T cells in peripheral blood. Study-wide findings and caveats: Approximately 1.1 clones differed between technical replicates, versus about 15 and 19 over time.

With regard to this clone: Its antigen remains unidentified.

Profiling relied on immunoSEQ multiplex PCR, and the TCRdb table lists in-frame clones only, not all of them. The sample has about 110,000 clones, about nine tenths seen once; the top ten hold 7.5% to 10%. Germline values: CDR1 MNHEY, CDR2 SVGAGI. CDR3 length: 14 amino acids. V dropped 6 bases and J dropped 5 bases, with 13 bases sitting between them. The receptor was derived from a person between 18 and 75 years old in good health. The chain uses TRBV6-5 and TRBJ2-2; TRBD2 might be the D (7 bases). Sequencing was done on a sample of blood. The chain's CDR3 is CASRKGGGTGELFF. The CDR3 DNA reads TGTGCCAGCAGAAAGGGGGGAGGGACCGGGGAGCTGTTTTTT.